The sequence of this T cell receptor beta chain was determined in a study of cytotoxic CD8 clonotypes in ibrutinib-treated CLL. Here immunoSEQ multiplex PCR was the method, and the copy in TCRdb shows in-frame clones only, minus some. The sample lists 250,000 to 350,000 clones; less than 85% were seen once. V gave up 3 bases and J gave up 0 bases; unmatched junction bases: 3. This CDR3 contains 14 residues. Germline CDR1 is SGHRS and CDR2 is YFSETQ. The specimen was PBMCs, collected at disease progression, from a patient treated with ibrutinib. This TCR was recovered from a human donor with chronic lymphocytic leukemia. This chain connects TRBV5-1 to TRBJ2-7; TRBD1 agrees at 7 bases. The CDR3 region has the DNA TGCGCCAGCAGCTCCCGGGACAGCTCCTACGAGCAGTACTTC. Translated: CASSSRDSSYEQYF.